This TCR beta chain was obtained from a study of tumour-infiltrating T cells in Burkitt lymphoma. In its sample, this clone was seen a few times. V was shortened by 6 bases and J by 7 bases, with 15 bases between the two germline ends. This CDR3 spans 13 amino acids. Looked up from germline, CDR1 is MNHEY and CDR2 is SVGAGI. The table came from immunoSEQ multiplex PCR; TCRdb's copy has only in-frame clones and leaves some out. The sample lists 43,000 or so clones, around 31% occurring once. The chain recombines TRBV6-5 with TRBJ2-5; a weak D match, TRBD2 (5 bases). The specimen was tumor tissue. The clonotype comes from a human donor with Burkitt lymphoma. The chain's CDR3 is CASSPGKAGTQYF. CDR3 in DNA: TGTGCCAGCAGCCCCGGGAAGGCAGGGACCCAGTACTTC.